The rows below give T cell receptor beta chains drawn from one sample of a study of response to subunit inactivated influenza vaccine. TCRdb used MiXCR to reprocess the RT-PCR reads, holding one entry per CDR3 protein. The sample yields a few hundred thousand distinct CDR3 sequences, about 14% seen once. The material sequenced was PBMCs from blood, taken approximately 13 days after vaccination. All receptors derive from a man aged 45-60 years who received an inactivated influenza vaccine. CDR3s include the opening cysteine and the closing phenylalanine or tryptophan.

v_call: TRBV12-3/TRBV12-4; j_call: TRBJ2-2; cdr3_aa: CASGWEISGGPNTGELFF
v_call: TRBV7-2; j_call: TRBJ2-7; cdr3_aa: CASSFPGGRQYF
v_call: TRBV5-1; j_call: TRBJ2-6; cdr3_aa: CASSSYNQYRSVANVLTF
v_call: TRBV6-2/TRBV6-3; j_call: TRBJ2-1; cdr3_aa: CASSYAGRSYNEQFF
v_call: TRBV19; j_call: TRBJ1-3; cdr3_aa: CASSWSGGSGNTIYF
v_call: TRBV4-3; j_call: TRBJ2-7; cdr3_aa: CASSQGTGHAYEQYF
v_call: TRBV20-1; j_call: TRBJ2-5; cdr3_aa: CSARQFGGGIQETQYF
v_call: TRBV7-9; j_call: TRBJ2-7; cdr3_aa: CASSKGQGPPYEQYF
v_call: TRBV6-5; j_call: TRBJ2-1; cdr3_aa: CASILAGYNEQFF
v_call: TRBV11-2; j_call: TRBJ2-3; cdr3_aa: CASTTLRGRTSTDTQYF
v_call: TRBV10-3; j_call: TRBJ1-3; cdr3_aa: CAIQDKGNTIYF
v_call: TRBV30; j_call: TRBJ2-7; cdr3_aa: CAWSLQGMDYEQYF
v_call: TRBV5-1; j_call: TRBJ2-3; cdr3_aa: CASSLSGQGSDTQYF
v_call: TRBV7-9; j_call: TRBJ1-2; cdr3_aa: CASSPGTGRENAF
v_call: TRBV29-1; j_call: TRBJ1-4; cdr3_aa: CSVGGLDSSNEKLFF
v_call: TRBV28; j_call: TRBJ2-3; cdr3_aa: CASSFPRGWASGTGTDTQYF
v_call: TRBV9; j_call: TRBJ2-3; cdr3_aa: CASSVGGQGITDTQYF
v_call: TRBV5-5; j_call: TRBJ2-1; cdr3_aa: CASSLVGGGAAIGEQFF
v_call: TRBV4-2; j_call: TRBJ1-2; cdr3_aa: CASSHGDPGQGLVCTF
v_call: TRBV19; j_call: TRBJ2-1; cdr3_aa: CASSILAGGVGNEQFF
v_call: TRBV2; j_call: TRBJ2-1; cdr3_aa: CASSEFGEISSYNEQFF
v_call: TRBV24-1; j_call: TRBJ2-1; cdr3_aa: CATARTSGRGADEQFF
v_call: TRBV9; j_call: TRBJ2-3; cdr3_aa: CASSFSGSSTDTQYF
v_call: TRBV27; j_call: TRBJ2-7; cdr3_aa: CASSLSTGSTYEQYF